Listed below are T cell receptor beta chains from one sample, sequenced in a study of CD8+ T cells in alopecia areata. The data were produced by immunoSEQ multiplex PCR, yet TCRdb's version contains in-frame clones alone and is incomplete. The repertoire holds 98,000 or so clones, with around 59% as singletons. Sequencing was performed on CD8+ T cells sorted from blood. The receptors here all came from a human donor in good health. The CDR3 runs from the conserved cysteine through the conserved F or W. D genes are given only for firm matches. Size values are once, few and many counts, or a class for expanded clones, and some rows have none.

abundance: few; v_gene: TRBV28; d_gene: TRBD2; j_gene: TRBJ2-3; CDR3aa: CASSSGLAGAILTDTQYF; CDR3nt: TGTGCCAGCAGTTCGGGACTAGCGGGGGCCATTCTCACAGATACGCAGTATTTT
abundance: NA; v_gene: TRBV29-1; d_gene: NA; j_gene: TRBJ1-2; CDR3aa: CSVGVDGYTF; CDR3nt: TGCAGCGTTGGGGTAGACGGCTACACCTTC
abundance: once; v_gene: TRBV29-1; d_gene: NA; j_gene: TRBJ2-7; CDR3aa: CSVESSGDSYEQYF; CDR3nt: TGCAGCGTTGAATCTTCAGGGGACTCCTACGAGCAGTACTTC
abundance: NA; v_gene: TRBV2; d_gene: TRBD1; j_gene: TRBJ1-2; CDR3aa: CASSASSDRVYGYTF; CDR3nt: TGTGCCAGCAGTGCCTCCTCGGACAGGGTCTATGGCTACACCTTC
abundance: few; v_gene: TRBV7-9; d_gene: NA; j_gene: TRBJ2-1; CDR3aa: CASSPGTLYNEQFF; CDR3nt: TGTGCCAGCAGCCCAGGGACCCTCTACAATGAGCAGTTCTTC
abundance: NA; v_gene: TRBV18; d_gene: NA; j_gene: TRBJ2-3; CDR3aa: CASSPHRAVLYTQYF; CDR3nt: TGTGCCAGCTCTCCACATAGGGCCGTACTCTACACGCAGTATTTT
abundance: NA; v_gene: TRBV29-1; d_gene: TRBD2; j_gene: TRBJ2-1; CDR3aa: CSGPGLANEQFF; CDR3nt: TGCAGCGGACCGGGACTAGCAAATGAGCAGTTCTTC
abundance: NA; v_gene: TRBV4-3; d_gene: NA; j_gene: TRBJ1-6; CDR3aa: CASSQDRKSSYNSPLHF; CDR3nt: TGCGCCAGCAGCCAAGACAGGAAGAGCTCCTATAATTCACCCCTCCACTTT
abundance: NA; v_gene: TRBV6-1; d_gene: TRBD1; j_gene: TRBJ2-3; CDR3aa: CASSQGEIADTQYF; CDR3nt: TGTGCCAGCAGTCAGGGGGAAATCGCAGATACGCAGTATTTT
abundance: NA; v_gene: TRBV27; d_gene: NA; j_gene: TRBJ2-3; CDR3aa: CASSLDSKGTDTQYF; CDR3nt: TGTGCCAGCAGTCTCGACAGTAAGGGCACAGATACGCAGTATTTT
abundance: NA; v_gene: TRBV14; d_gene: TRBD1; j_gene: TRBJ1-2; CDR3aa: CASSPGTGGLLYGYTF; CDR3nt: TGTGCCAGCAGCCCCGGGACAGGGGGCCTCCTCTATGGCTACACCTTC
abundance: few; v_gene: TRBV4-1; d_gene: TRBD2; j_gene: TRBJ2-5; CDR3aa: CASSQVLAGALRDF; CDR3nt: TGCGCCAGCAGCCAAGTTCTAGCGGGGGCCCTTCGTGACTTC
abundance: NA; v_gene: TRBV13; d_gene: NA; j_gene: TRBJ2-5; CDR3aa: CASSSQGLQETQYF; CDR3nt: TGTGCCAGCAGTTCCCAGGGGCTGCAAGAGACCCAGTACTTC
abundance: NA; v_gene: TRBV9; d_gene: NA; j_gene: TRBJ1-6; CDR3aa: CASSVEASYNSPLHF; CDR3nt: TGTGCCAGCAGCGTAGAGGCCAGCTATAATTCACCCCTCCACTTT
abundance: NA; v_gene: TRBV13; d_gene: NA; j_gene: TRBJ2-1; CDR3aa: CASSLFQEDYNEQFF; CDR3nt: TGTGCCAGCAGCTTATTTCAGGAAGACTACAATGAGCAGTTCTTC